This T cell receptor (beta chain) was documented in a study of blood T cell repertoires in COVID-19 (TCRdb year 2020). As for the study more broadly: Samples from collaborators originated in the United States, Italy and Spain and spanned both the acute and convalescent phases of COVID-19. The repertoires were made available in a free public database intended to serve as a resource for research on the immune response to SARS-CoV-2. Nearly every sample came with metadata listing a de-identified subject ID, COVID-19 status, age in years and sex. The samples were drawn from the first 160 participants of the ongoing ImmuneRACE study and from 950 to 1,500 subjects provided by 6 global collaborators. HLA class I and class II types, where available, came from metadata supplied by the sample provider rather than from assay-based typing. The material from the prospective study consisted of cDNA or gDNA derived from T cells, B-cell-depleted T cells, or PBMCs. The dataset comprised deeply sampled blood TCRbeta repertoires from subjects exposed to, actively infected with, or recovered from COVID-19.

What the authors observed across the whole study: Clinical and demographic metadata were provided uncurated, with the amount varying by source and participant.

V is pared back by 1 base and J by 5 bases, with 9 bases lying between the germline termini. The CDR3 has 13 amino acids, counting the end cysteine and phenylalanine. The CDR3 DNA has 39 bases and is translated from base 1. According to the germline V gene, CDR1 reads SGHRS and CDR2 reads YFSETQ. Enrolling through a virtual design, the prospective study's participants ranged in age from roughly 18 to 89 years and lived across 24 United States geographic areas. In the prospective study, participants were assigned to cohorts based on the clinical history participants reported in a screening survey and a study questionnaire. ImmuneRACE Cohort 3 recovered participants were defined by two consecutive negative NP/OP PCR tests, healthcare professional clearance, or symptom resolution. Each participant in the prospective study had whole blood, serum and a nasopharyngeal or oropharyngeal swab collected by mobile phlebotomists. Additional blood draws and questionnaires over a 2-month period could optionally be provided by prospective study participants. Blood samples from the prospective study were shipped frozen or at room temperature prior to DNA extraction.

TCRbeta CDR3 regions were amplified from genomic DNA by means of the immunoSEQ Assay, a bias-controlled multiplex PCR. As for how the authors treated the data: The number of nucleated cells in each sample was estimated by amplification of reference gene primers within the assay. To quantify the absolute abundance of each unique TCRbeta CDR3 rearrangement, sequence reads were collapsed and filtered. For each sample, productive Simpson clonality was calculated by taking the square root of Simpson's diversity index across productive rearrangements. The table was pulled from immuneACCESS by TCRdb, which kept in-frame rearrangements only. Such tables lose some clones; where checked, under half of the loss comes from unresolved V genes, and the rest has no known cause. V, J and clone size were drawn from that table, and D and trimming were deduced from the DNA. A total of some 300,000 clones appear in this sample, about 89% of them only once. The top ten constitute 1.7% of the sample.

About this clone itself: It has no known antigen specificity. The record has no base qualities; no much larger clone is one base away.

What was sequenced was PBMCs or T cells enriched from blood (not recorded which). The clonotype was recovered from a woman between 40 and 50 years old who had recovered from COVID-19. The rearrangement combines TRBV5-1 with TRBJ1-2; the D gene lacks a confident call. The sequenced DNA is TGCGCCAGCAGCTTGCGGGGTGATTATGGCTACACCTTC. This codes for CASSLRGDYGYTF.